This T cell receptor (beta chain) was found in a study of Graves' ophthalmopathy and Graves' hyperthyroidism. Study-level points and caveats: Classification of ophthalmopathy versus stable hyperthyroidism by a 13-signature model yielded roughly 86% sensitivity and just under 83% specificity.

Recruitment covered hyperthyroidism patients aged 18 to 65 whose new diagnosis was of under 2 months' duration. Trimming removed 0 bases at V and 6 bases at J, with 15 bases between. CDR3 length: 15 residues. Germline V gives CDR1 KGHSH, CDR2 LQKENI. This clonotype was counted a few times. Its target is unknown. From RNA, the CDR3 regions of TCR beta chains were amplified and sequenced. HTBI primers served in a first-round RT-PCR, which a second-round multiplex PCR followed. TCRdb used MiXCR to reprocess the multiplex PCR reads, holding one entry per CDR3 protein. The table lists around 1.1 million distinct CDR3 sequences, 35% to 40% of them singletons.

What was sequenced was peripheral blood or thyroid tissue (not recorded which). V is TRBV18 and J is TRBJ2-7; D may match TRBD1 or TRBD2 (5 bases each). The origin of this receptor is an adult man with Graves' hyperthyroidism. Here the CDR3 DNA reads TGTGCCAGCTCACCACCACCAGGGCCTGGGGGCGAGCAGTACTTC. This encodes CASSPPPGPGGEQYF. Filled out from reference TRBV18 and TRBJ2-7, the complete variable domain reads NAGVMQNPRHLVRRRGQEARLRCSPMKGHSHVYWYRQLPEEGLKFMVYLQKENIIDESGMPKERFSAEFPKEGPSILRIQQVVRGDSAAYFCASSPPPGPGGEQYFGPGTRLTVT.